A selection of T cell receptor beta chains follows, all from one sample in a study of blood T cell repertoires in COVID-19. TCRdb keeps only in-frame clones here, not all; method: immunoSEQ multiplex PCR. The table includes 80,000 to 100,000 clones, roughly 87% detected once. The specimen was peripheral blood. The receptors come from a woman aged 50 to 60 with active or convalescent COVID-19. CDR3s include the opening cysteine and the closing phenylalanine or tryptophan. Each record gives: J gene, V gene, clone size, D gene, CDR3 DNA, CDR3 protein. The D gene is left open where the match is weak. Clone size is stated in some rows and not others, as once, few, many or a class when expanded.

j_call: TRBJ1-4; v_call: TRBV5-1; clone_size: once; d_call: TRBD1; cdr3_nt: TGCGCCAGCAGGCGGGGACAGGTTAATGAAAAACTGTTTTTT; cdr3_aa: CASRRGQVNEKLFF
j_call: TRBJ1-1; v_call: TRBV7-9; clone_size: few; d_call: .; cdr3_nt: TGTGCCAGCAGCCCAACGGGACACAGAAGTTGGACTGAAGCTTTCTTT; cdr3_aa: CASSPTGHRSWTEAFF
j_call: TRBJ2-5; v_call: TRBV4-3; clone_size: .; d_call: .; cdr3_nt: TGCGCCAGCAGCCAAGATCCGGGGTTGGAGACCCAGTACTTC; cdr3_aa: CASSQDPGLETQYF
j_call: TRBJ1-1; v_call: TRBV7-3; clone_size: .; d_call: .; cdr3_nt: TGTGCCAGCAGCTTAACTGGAGGGCGTGCGTACACTGAAGCTTTCTTT; cdr3_aa: CASSLTGGRAYTEAFF
j_call: TRBJ1-2; v_call: TRBV6-2/TRBV6-3; clone_size: .; d_call: .; cdr3_nt: TGTGCCAGCAGTGGAGGAGCCTATGGCTACACCTTC; cdr3_aa: CASSGGAYGYTF
j_call: TRBJ2-7; v_call: TRBV7-2; clone_size: .; d_call: .; cdr3_nt: TGTGCCAGCAGCTCAAACCCCCCTGCGCCCCAAGACTACGAGCAGTACTTC; cdr3_aa: CASSSNPPAPQDYEQYF
j_call: TRBJ2-2; v_call: TRBV6-5; clone_size: .; d_call: .; cdr3_nt: TGTGCCAGCAATTACCGGGGGGCGGGCACCGGGGAGCTGTTTTTT; cdr3_aa: CASNYRGAGTGELFF
j_call: TRBJ2-7; v_call: TRBV29-1; clone_size: .; d_call: .; cdr3_nt: TGCAGCGTGGATACAGGGAGCTCCTACGAGCAGTACTTC; cdr3_aa: CSVDTGSSYEQYF
j_call: TRBJ1-1; v_call: TRBV19; clone_size: .; d_call: .; cdr3_nt: TGTGCCAGTAGCCCTATCGTAGGACAGCATACTGAAGCTTTCTTT; cdr3_aa: CASSPIVGQHTEAFF
j_call: TRBJ2-7; v_call: TRBV6-2/TRBV6-3; clone_size: .; d_call: TRBD1; cdr3_nt: TGTGCCAGCAGTTACTCTCCCGGGACAGGGAGTAAGCAGTACTTC; cdr3_aa: CASSYSPGTGSKQYF
j_call: TRBJ2-7; v_call: TRBV14; clone_size: .; d_call: .; cdr3_nt: TGTGCCAGCAGCCGCCGACAGGGAGGCTACGAGCAGTACTTC; cdr3_aa: CASSRRQGGYEQYF
j_call: TRBJ2-3; v_call: TRBV25-1; clone_size: .; d_call: .; cdr3_nt: TGTGCCAGCAGTTACGGGAAAGATACGCAGTATTTT; cdr3_aa: CASSYGKDTQYF
j_call: TRBJ1-3; v_call: TRBV28; clone_size: .; d_call: .; cdr3_nt: TGTGCCAGCAGTTTATTTGGGGCTCTGGGAAACACCATATATTTT; cdr3_aa: CASSLFGALGNTIYF
j_call: TRBJ1-3; v_call: TRBV9; clone_size: .; d_call: .; cdr3_nt: TGTGCCAGCAGCGCGTACACACAGGGAACCTCTGGAAACACCATATATTTT; cdr3_aa: CASSAYTQGTSGNTIYF
j_call: TRBJ2-7; v_call: TRBV5-6; clone_size: .; d_call: TRBD1; cdr3_nt: TGTGCCAGCAGCCGGGGGACAGGGGGGAGCGAGCAGTACTTC; cdr3_aa: CASSRGTGGSEQYF
j_call: TRBJ1-4; v_call: TRBV2; clone_size: .; d_call: TRBD1; cdr3_nt: TGTGCCAGCATGAGGGCAGGGGGCGAAAAACTGTTTTTT; cdr3_aa: CASMRAGGEKLFF
j_call: TRBJ1-1; v_call: TRBV2; clone_size: .; d_call: .; cdr3_nt: TGTGCCAGCCGAGGGTCGAACACTGAAGCTTTCTTT; cdr3_aa: CASRGSNTEAFF
j_call: TRBJ1-6; v_call: TRBV5-6; clone_size: .; d_call: TRBD1; cdr3_nt: TGTGCCAGCAGCACGGACAGGCCAGGATTCGCCCTCCACTTT; cdr3_aa: CASSTDRPGFALHF
j_call: TRBJ1-5; v_call: TRBV15; clone_size: .; d_call: TRBD1; cdr3_nt: TGTGCCACCAGCAGAGATTGGACAGGGGACCAGCCCCAGCATTTT; cdr3_aa: CATSRDWTGDQPQHF
j_call: TRBJ2-3; v_call: TRBV7-3; clone_size: .; d_call: TRBD2; cdr3_nt: TGTGCCAGCAGCATGTCGGGGGGAAGCACAGATACGCAGTATTTT; cdr3_aa: CASSMSGGSTDTQYF
j_call: TRBJ1-1; v_call: TRBV25-1; clone_size: .; d_call: TRBD1; cdr3_nt: TGTGCCAGCAGTGGGACAGGGGGCGGGATGAACACTGAAGCTTTCTTT; cdr3_aa: CASSGTGGGMNTEAFF
j_call: TRBJ2-1; v_call: TRBV19; clone_size: .; d_call: .; cdr3_nt: TGTGCCAGTAGTTACTCCTCCTACAATGAGCAGTTCTTC; cdr3_aa: CASSYSSYNEQFF
j_call: TRBJ2-7; v_call: TRBV7-2; clone_size: .; d_call: .; cdr3_nt: TGTGCCAGCAGCTCCACTAGCTCCTACGAGCAGTACTTC; cdr3_aa: CASSSTSSYEQYF
j_call: TRBJ1-6; v_call: TRBV5-4; clone_size: .; d_call: TRBD1; cdr3_nt: TGTGCCAGCAGCGTCGGGACAGGAAATTCACCCCTCCACTTT; cdr3_aa: CASSVGTGNSPLHF
j_call: TRBJ2-3; v_call: TRBV20-1; clone_size: .; d_call: TRBD2; cdr3_nt: TGCAGTGCTAGTAGGGTAGCGGGGGCCCGGCCCGATACGCAGTATTTT; cdr3_aa: CSASRVAGARPDTQYF
j_call: TRBJ2-1; v_call: TRBV24-1; clone_size: .; d_call: TRBD2; cdr3_nt: TGTGCCACCAGTCCTAGCGGAAGCTCCTACAATGAGCAGTTCTTC; cdr3_aa: CATSPSGSSYNEQFF
j_call: TRBJ1-1; v_call: TRBV11-1; clone_size: .; d_call: .; cdr3_nt: TGTGCCAGCAGCTTAGGGACAGCAGCTGAAGCTTTCTTT; cdr3_aa: CASSLGTAAEAFF
j_call: TRBJ1-6; v_call: TRBV24-1; clone_size: once; d_call: .; cdr3_nt: TGTGCCACCAGTCCAGCTACCACCGGGACACTTAATTCACCCCTCCACTTT; cdr3_aa: CATSPATTGTLNSPLHF
j_call: TRBJ1-2; v_call: TRBV29-1; clone_size: .; d_call: .; cdr3_nt: TGCAGCGTGGGGCCGTCCAAGGGGAAGTACGGCTACACCTTC; cdr3_aa: CSVGPSKGKYGYTF
j_call: TRBJ1-4; v_call: TRBV28; clone_size: .; d_call: .; cdr3_nt: TGTGCCAGCAAGGGTCTCGGAGGGGCTAATGAAAAACTGTTTTTT; cdr3_aa: CASKGLGGANEKLFF
j_call: TRBJ2-4; v_call: TRBV4-2; clone_size: .; d_call: TRBD2; cdr3_nt: TGTGCCAGCAGCCAAGAGTCCCTAGCGGGCGGCATTCAGTACTTC; cdr3_aa: CASSQESLAGGIQYF
j_call: TRBJ2-7; v_call: TRBV9; clone_size: .; d_call: TRBD1; cdr3_nt: TGTGCCAGCAGCGGCACCGGGACAGGGGGTAGGGACAAGCAGTACTTC; cdr3_aa: CASSGTGTGGRDKQYF
j_call: TRBJ2-3; v_call: TRBV5-1; clone_size: .; d_call: TRBD2; cdr3_nt: TGCGCCAGCAGCTTTACGGGGGGACTTCGCACAGATACGCAGTATTTT; cdr3_aa: CASSFTGGLRTDTQYF
j_call: TRBJ1-2; v_call: TRBV19; clone_size: .; d_call: TRBD1; cdr3_nt: TGTGCCAGTAGTATCCGGACAGGGATCAGTGGCTACACCTTC; cdr3_aa: CASSIRTGISGYTF
j_call: TRBJ1-1; v_call: TRBV3-1/TRBV3-2; clone_size: .; d_call: .; cdr3_nt: TGTGCCAGCAGCCACTCGAACACTGAAGCTTTCTTT; cdr3_aa: CASSHSNTEAFF
j_call: TRBJ2-2; v_call: TRBV11-2; clone_size: .; d_call: .; cdr3_nt: TGTGCCAGCAATCTCAGGGGAAGAACAACCGGGGAGCTGTTTTTT; cdr3_aa: CASNLRGRTTGELFF
j_call: TRBJ2-3; v_call: TRBV5-5; clone_size: .; d_call: TRBD2; cdr3_nt: TGTGCCAGCAACGCGGGGGACAGCACAGATACGCAGTATTTT; cdr3_aa: CASNAGDSTDTQYF
j_call: TRBJ1-2; v_call: TRBV6-6; clone_size: .; d_call: TRBD1; cdr3_nt: TGTGCCAGCAGTGGTCGGGGCAGGGGGAACTATGGCTACACCTTC; cdr3_aa: CASSGRGRGNYGYTF
j_call: TRBJ2-1; v_call: TRBV27; clone_size: .; d_call: .; cdr3_nt: TGTGCCAGCAGTGTCAGGGGTGTGAGGCAGTTCTTC; cdr3_aa: CASSVRGVRQFF
j_call: TRBJ1-5; v_call: TRBV19; clone_size: .; d_call: .; cdr3_nt: TGTGCCAGTAGCTACACCGCGGGGGGTAGCAATCAGCCCCAGCATTTT; cdr3_aa: CASSYTAGGSNQPQHF
j_call: TRBJ1-2; v_call: TRBV4-1; clone_size: few; d_call: .; cdr3_nt: TGCGCCAGCAGCCGGGGGGACTATGGCTACACCTTC; cdr3_aa: CASSRGDYGYTF
j_call: TRBJ2-2; v_call: TRBV30; clone_size: few; d_call: .; cdr3_nt: TGTGCCTGGAGGAGCAGGCAACCGGGGGAGCTGTTTTTT; cdr3_aa: CAWRSRQPGELFF
j_call: TRBJ2-7; v_call: TRBV7-8; clone_size: few; d_call: TRBD1; cdr3_nt: TGTGCCAGCAGCACCCGGACAGGGGCCTACGAGCAGTACTTC; cdr3_aa: CASSTRTGAYEQYF
j_call: TRBJ1-4; v_call: TRBV27; clone_size: .; d_call: TRBD1; cdr3_nt: TGTGCCAGCAGCCGGGACAGGGTTCGCGCGACTAATGAAAAACTGTTTTTT; cdr3_aa: CASSRDRVRATNEKLFF
j_call: TRBJ2-3; v_call: TRBV2; clone_size: .; d_call: .; cdr3_nt: TGTGCCAGCAACCAACAGGGTACAGATACGCAGTATTTT; cdr3_aa: CASNQQGTDTQYF
j_call: TRBJ2-1; v_call: TRBV24-1; clone_size: once; d_call: .; cdr3_nt: TGTGCCACCAGTGACCCCGTGACCAGGGGGCAGTTCTTC; cdr3_aa: CATSDPVTRGQFF
j_call: TRBJ1-6; v_call: TRBV3-1/TRBV3-2; clone_size: .; d_call: .; cdr3_nt: TGTGCCAGCAGCCGAGGAGATCGGTCACCCCTCCACTTT; cdr3_aa: CASSRGDRSPLHF
j_call: TRBJ1-1; v_call: TRBV6-6; clone_size: .; d_call: .; cdr3_nt: TGTGCCAGCAGTGTACAGGGCTTAAACACTGAAGCTTTCTTT; cdr3_aa: CASSVQGLNTEAFF
j_call: TRBJ1-1; v_call: TRBV12-3/TRBV12-4; clone_size: .; d_call: .; cdr3_nt: TGTGCCAGCAGTTTTGGCGGATACACTGAAGCTTTCTTT; cdr3_aa: CASSFGGYTEAFF
j_call: TRBJ1-2; v_call: TRBV6-5; clone_size: .; d_call: .; cdr3_nt: TGTGCCAGCAGTTACTCGACAACAGGGAATGGCTACACCTTC; cdr3_aa: CASSYSTTGNGYTF
j_call: TRBJ1-2; v_call: TRBV7-2; clone_size: .; d_call: .; cdr3_nt: TGTGCCAGCAGCTTAGAGGCAGGGCGCCCCTACACCTTC; cdr3_aa: CASSLEAGRPYTF
j_call: TRBJ1-1; v_call: TRBV6-2/TRBV6-3; clone_size: .; d_call: .; cdr3_nt: TGTGCCAGCAGTTATAGATTCGGGACAAACACTGAAGCTTTCTTT; cdr3_aa: CASSYRFGTNTEAFF
j_call: TRBJ1-2; v_call: TRBV5-5; clone_size: .; d_call: .; cdr3_nt: TGTGCCAGCAGCGTGGCATTTACCTGGGAGGGTGGCTACACCTTC; cdr3_aa: CASSVAFTWEGGYTF
j_call: TRBJ1-2; v_call: TRBV5-1; clone_size: .; d_call: .; cdr3_nt: TGCGCCAGCAGCTCGTCCCAGTATGGCTACACCTTC; cdr3_aa: CASSSSQYGYTF
j_call: TRBJ2-1; v_call: TRBV5-1; clone_size: .; d_call: .; cdr3_nt: TGCGCCAGCAGAGAGAGCGGGCGCTCCTACAATGAGCAGTTCTTC; cdr3_aa: CASRESGRSYNEQFF
j_call: TRBJ1-2; v_call: TRBV29-1; clone_size: .; d_call: TRBD1; cdr3_nt: TGCAGCGTCAAAGTGCCGGGACAGGTTTATGGCTACACCTTC; cdr3_aa: CSVKVPGQVYGYTF
j_call: TRBJ2-5; v_call: TRBV7-2; clone_size: .; d_call: TRBD2; cdr3_nt: TGTGCCAGCAGCTTAGGGCGGGGGGGCCAAGAGACCCAGTACTTC; cdr3_aa: CASSLGRGGQETQYF
j_call: TRBJ1-3; v_call: TRBV15; clone_size: once; d_call: .; cdr3_nt: TGTGCCACCAGCAGAGATCCAGCAGGGGTGGGAAACACCATATATTTT; cdr3_aa: CATSRDPAGVGNTIYF